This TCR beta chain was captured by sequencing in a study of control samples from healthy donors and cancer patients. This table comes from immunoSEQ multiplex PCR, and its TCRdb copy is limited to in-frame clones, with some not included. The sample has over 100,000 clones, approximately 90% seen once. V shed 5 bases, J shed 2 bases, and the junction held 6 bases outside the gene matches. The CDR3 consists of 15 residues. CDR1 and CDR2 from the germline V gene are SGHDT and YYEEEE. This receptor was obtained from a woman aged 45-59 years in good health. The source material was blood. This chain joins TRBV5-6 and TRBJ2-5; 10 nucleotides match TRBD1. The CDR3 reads CASSPDRGVQETQYF. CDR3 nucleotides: TGTGCCAGCAGTCCGGACAGGGGGGTACAAGAGACCCAGTACTTC.